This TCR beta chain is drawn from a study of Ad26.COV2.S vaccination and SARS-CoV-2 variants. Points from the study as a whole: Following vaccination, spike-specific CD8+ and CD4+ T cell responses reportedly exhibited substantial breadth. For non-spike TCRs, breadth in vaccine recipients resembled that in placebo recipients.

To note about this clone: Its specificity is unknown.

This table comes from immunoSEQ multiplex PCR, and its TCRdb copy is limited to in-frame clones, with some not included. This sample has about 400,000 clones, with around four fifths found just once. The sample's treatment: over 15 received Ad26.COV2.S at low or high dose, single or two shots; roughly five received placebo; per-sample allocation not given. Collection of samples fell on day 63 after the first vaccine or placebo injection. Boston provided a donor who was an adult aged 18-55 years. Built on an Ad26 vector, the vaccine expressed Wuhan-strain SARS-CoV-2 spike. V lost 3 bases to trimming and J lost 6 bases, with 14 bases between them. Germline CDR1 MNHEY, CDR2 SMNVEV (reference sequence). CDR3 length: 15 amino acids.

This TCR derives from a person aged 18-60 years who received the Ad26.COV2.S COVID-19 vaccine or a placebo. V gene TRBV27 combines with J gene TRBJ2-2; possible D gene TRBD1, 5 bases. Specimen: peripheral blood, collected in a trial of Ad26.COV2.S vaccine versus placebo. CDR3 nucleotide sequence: TGTGCCAGCAGTTTTCAGGGCAGAGATCCCGGGGAGCTGTTTTTT. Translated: CASSFQGRDPGELFF.